These 16 T cell receptor beta chains originate from one sample sequenced in a study of blood T cell repertoires in COVID-19. Repertoires were generated with immunoSEQ multiplex PCR, while TCRdb's copy carries only in-frame clones and drops some. This table has some 75,000 clones, 75% to 90% appearing once. The material sequenced was peripheral blood. These receptors were obtained from a man between 45 and 60 years old with COVID-19, enrolled during active disease.

The chain uses TRBV27 and TRBJ1-5; D is undetermined. V was clipped by 6 bases and J by 3 bases, with 15 bases between them. Germline CDR1 reads MNHEY; CDR2 reads SMNVEV (reference sequence). This CDR3 is built from 15 residues. The CDR3 here is CASRDDGSPNQPQHF. DNA of the CDR3: TGTGCCAGCAGAGACGATGGTAGCCCCAATCAGCCCCAGCATTTT.

J is TRBJ2-1 and V is TRBV28; D might be TRBD1 (5 bases). The CDR3 loop spans 15 amino acids. From germline, CDR1 is MDHEN and CDR2 SYDVKM. The V end lost 3 bases, the J end lost 2 bases, and 11 bases lay between the germline ends. CDR3 coding DNA: TGTGCCAGCAGTTTTACAGGTCGGACCTACAATGAGCAGTTCTTC. This encodes CASSFTGRTYNEQFF.

This chain joins TRBV19 and TRBJ1-6; 11 nucleotides align to TRBD1. V lost 11 bases and J lost 10; bases outside the gene matches: 16. CDR1 and CDR2 (germline): LNHDA, SQIVND (reference sequence). The CDR3 covers 16 residues. In DNA, the CDR3 is TGTGCCGCCGCCCGGAGCCCCGGGACAGGGGGATCACCCCTCCACTTT. Its protein is CAAARSPGTGGSPLHF. Drawing the rest from reference TRBV19 and TRBJ1-6, the complete variable domain is DGGITQSPKYLFRKEGQNVTLSCEQNLNHDAMYWYRQDPGQGLRLIYYSQIVNDFQKGDIAEGYSVSREKKESFPLTVTSAQKNPTAFYLCAAARSPGTGGSPLHFGNGTRLTVT.

V gene TRBV19 combines with J gene TRBJ1-1; perhaps TRBD1 as D (6 bases). Looked up from germline, CDR1 is LNHDA and CDR2 is SQIVND (reference sequence). This CDR3 contains 15 residues. Trimming removed 6 bases from V and 2 bases from J, with 16 bases in between. As DNA, the CDR3 is TGTGCCAGTAGGGAGGTGGGACAACTAAACACTGAAGCTTTCTTT. It codes for CASREVGQLNTEAFF.

The rearrangement links TRBV5-1 to TRBJ2-7, with D possibly matching TRBD1 (6 bases). CDR1 and CDR2 (germline): SGHRS, YFSETQ. V lost 4 bases and J 7 bases, leaving 12 bases between the germline ends. There are 12 residues in the CDR3. The CDR3 spells CASSTDRSEQYF. For the CDR3, the DNA is TGCGCCAGCAGCACGGACAGAAGTGAGCAGTACTTC.

This clone was detected once. V is TRBV30 and J is TRBJ2-7; 11 bases are a match to TRBD2. The length of the CDR3 is 15 residues. V shed 3 bases and J 4 bases; nucleotides not matched to a gene: 8. Germline CDR1 is GTSNPN and CDR2 is SVGIG (reference sequence). In DNA, the CDR3 is TGTGCCTGGAGCCCCCAGGCTAGCGGGAGGTACGAGCAGTACTTC. Its protein is CAWSPQASGRYEQYF.

The chain links TRBV6-1 to TRBJ1-2, with 7 bases lining up with TRBD1. Trimming took 3 bases from V and 4 from J; bases not matched to a gene: 2. The germline gives CDR1 MNHNS, CDR2 SASEGT. The CDR3 totals 13 residues. The CDR3 loop is CASSDRGIYGYTF. The CDR3 DNA is TGTGCCAGCAGTGACAGGGGGATCTATGGCTACACCTTC.

The chain is built from TRBV6-5 and TRBJ1-1; no firm D call. Germline CDR1 is MNHEY and CDR2 is SVGAGI. The germline V and J ends were trimmed by 8 bases and 0 bases, with 10 bases remaining between them. The length of the CDR3 is 13 residues. The CDR3 DNA follows: TGTGCCAGCGTGAGAAGTATGAACACTGAAGCTTTCTTT. Amino acids: CASVRSMNTEAFF.

This CDR3 is CASSDPRTSGRDTQYF. For the CDR3, the DNA is TGTGCCAGCAGTGACCCGAGGACTAGCGGGAGAGATACGCAGTATTTT. The rearrangement links TRBV2 to TRBJ2-3, with TRBD2 matching over 13 bases. V lost 3 bases to trimming and J lost 5 bases; unmatched junction nucleotides: 5. Looked up from germline, CDR1 is SNHLY and CDR2 is FYNNEI. The CDR3 has 16 amino acids.

This sequence joins TRBV11-2 and TRBJ2-2; 7 bases are a match to TRBD1. Trimming removed 2 bases from V and 0 bases from J; junction bases left unmatched: 3. The germline gives CDR1 SGHAT, CDR2 FQNNGV. This CDR3 is built from 16 residues. CDR3: CASSLRDSANTGELFF. In DNA, the CDR3 is TGTGCCAGCAGCTTACGGGACAGTGCGAACACCGGGGAGCTGTTTTTT.

This chain links TRBV29-1 with TRBJ1-2; 7 nucleotides align to TRBD1. Germline lookup yields CDR1 SQVTM and CDR2 ANQGSEA. The CDR3 extends over 14 amino acids. The junction had 6 bases not matched to a gene; V was cut back by 5 bases and J by 0 bases. CDR3 in amino acids: CSVRDSATNYGYTF. CDR3 nucleotides: TGCAGCGTTAGGGACAGCGCGACTAACTATGGCTACACCTTC.

This chain joins TRBV5-4 and TRBJ2-3; 10 positions agree with TRBD2. This CDR3 is built from 18 residues. Germline CDR1 reads SGHNT; CDR2 reads YYREEE (reference sequence). Unmatched junction bases numbered 15, after V lost 6 bases and J lost 2 bases. The CDR3 DNA is TGTGCCAGCAACGTACCCCCCGGGACTAGCGAGTACACAGATACGCAGTATTTT. Translation gives CASNVPPGTSEYTDTQYF.

The chain combines TRBV28 with TRBJ2-5, with 9 bases matching TRBD1. Germline CDR1 and CDR2: MDHEN and SYDVKM. The CDR3 is 15 residues long. V trimming: 6 bases; J trimming: 5 bases; junction bases outside the gene matches: 10. The CDR3 DNA sequence: TGTGCCAGCAGCCCACTGACAGGGGGAGGGGAGACCCAGTACTTC. Protein: CASSPLTGGGETQYF.

This clone was observed a few times. The rearrangement joins TRBV11-2 to TRBJ2-2; D unclear. Germline V gene sequence: CDR1 SGHAT, CDR2 FQNNGV. The CDR3 is 14 amino acids. Trimming took 5 bases from V and 5 from J, leaving 12 bases between them. This CDR3 is CASSLLAETGELFF. The CDR3 nucleotides are TGTGCCAGCAGCCTCTTGGCCGAAACCGGGGAGCTGTTTTTT.

The chain links TRBV25-1 to TRBJ2-5; TRBD1 matches at 7 bases. Germline values: CDR1 MGHDK, CDR2 SYGVNS. V gave up 3 bases and J gave up 3 bases; unmatched junction bases: 1. The CDR3 spans 13 residues. The CDR3 here is CASSDGQEETQYF. In DNA form, the CDR3 reads TGTGCCAGCAGTGATGGACAGGAAGAGACCCAGTACTTC.

The chain couples TRBV5-1 to TRBJ1-4, with TRBD1 identical over 9 bases. The CDR3 consists of 14 residues. Trimming cost V 4 bases and J 5 bases; bases outside gene matches: 3. Germline CDR1 and CDR2: SGHRS and YFSETQ. The CDR3 loop reads CASSRTGDNEKLFF. The DNA of the CDR3 is TGCGCCAGCAGCCGGACAGGGGACAATGAAAAACTGTTTTTT.